The rows below give T cell receptor beta chains drawn from one sample of a study of response to subunit inactivated influenza vaccine. TCRdb reprocessed the RT-PCR reads via MiXCR and lists one record per CDR3 protein. Here the sample spans 750,000 to 850,000 distinct CDR3 sequences, under 20% being singletons. The specimen was PBMCs from blood, collected more than 4 days after vaccination. The source is a man aged 50 to 59 who received an inactivated influenza vaccine. The CDR3 runs from the conserved cysteine through the conserved F or W. The D gene is left open where the match is weak. Size values are once, few and many counts, or a class for expanded clones, and some rows have none.

v_gene	j_gene	abundance	d_gene	CDR3nt	CDR3aa
TRBV7-2	TRBJ2-3	few	.	TGTGCCAGCAGCCGAACAACCACCACAAGTGGCACAGATACGCAGTATTTT	CASSRTTTTSGTDTQYF
TRBV9	TRBJ2-7	.	.	TGTGCCAGCAGCGTAGACGAAGGTTTTTACGAGCAGTACTTC	CASSVDEGFYEQYF
TRBV6-2/TRBV6-3	TRBJ1-1	.	.	TGTGCCAGCAGTTACTCTCCCGGTCGAGTGAGCACTGAAGCTTTCTTT	CASSYSPGRVSTEAFF
TRBV12-3/TRBV12-4	TRBJ2-5	many	TRBD1	TGTGCCAGCAGTCTACAGGGGAAGGAGACCCAGTACTTC	CASSLQGKETQYF
TRBV27	TRBJ1-5	few	.	TGTGCCAGCAGTTTTACCGGGAGGCAGCCCCAGCATTTT	CASSFTGRQPQHF
TRBV27	TRBJ2-3	few	.	TGTGCCAGCAGTTTAGGGTTCCTCAACACAGATACGCAGTATTTT	CASSLGFLNTDTQYF
TRBV6-1	TRBJ2-5	few	TRBD1	TGTGCCAGCAGGATCAGACAGGGGAGGGAGACCCAGTACTTC	CASRIRQGRETQYF
TRBV12-3/TRBV12-4	TRBJ2-7	many	TRBD2	TGTGCCAGCAGTTTATCATCTCGCGGGAGAGTGGGCTACGAGCAGTACTTC	CASSLSSRGRVGYEQYF
TRBV28	TRBJ2-2	.	.	TGTGCCAGCACTTTAGGGGAGGCGAACACCGGGGAGCTGTTTTTT	CASTLGEANTGELFF
TRBV12-3/TRBV12-4	TRBJ2-7	few	TRBD2	TGTGCCAGCAGCACCAGGGCTAGCGGTAGTATGTACGAGCAGTACTTC	CASSTRASGSMYEQYF
TRBV12-3/TRBV12-4	TRBJ2-2	.	.	TGTGCCAGCAGTTTGTCCGGCGTCGGGGAGCTGTTTTTT	CASSLSGVGELFF
TRBV11-2	TRBJ1-6	.	.	TGTGCCAGCAGCTTAGGGGGGGGAAGGGTAAATTCACCCCTCCACTTT	CASSLGGGRVNSPLHF
TRBV20-1	TRBJ2-5	many	TRBD2	TGCAGTGGCAGGGGACTAGCGGGAAGAAAGGAGACCCAGTACTTC	CSGRGLAGRKETQYF
TRBV4-1	TRBJ1-2	few	.	TGCGCCAGCAGCCAGGAGACAGGAGAAATTTATGGCTACACCTTC	CASSQETGEIYGYTF
TRBV12-3/TRBV12-4	TRBJ2-2	many	TRBD1	TGTGCCAGCAGTTTTCGACAGGGAAACACCGGGGAGCTGTTTTTT	CASSFRQGNTGELFF
TRBV7-2	TRBJ1-1	.	.	TGTGCCAGCAGCCTACCGAGTCCCGGGACGGCGAACACTGAAGCTTTCTTT	CASSLPSPGTANTEAFF
TRBV20-1	TRBJ2-7	.	.	TGCAGTGCTAGAGGGGGGTCCAACTACGAGCAGTACTTC	CSARGGSNYEQYF
TRBV7-2	TRBJ2-1	few	.	TGTGCCAGCAGCTTTGAGGTGAGCTCCTACAATGAGCAGTTCTTC	CASSFEVSSYNEQFF
TRBV6-2/TRBV6-3	TRBJ2-7	few	.	TGTGCCAGCAGTGTAATGCCCTACGAGCAGTACTTC	CASSVMPYEQYF
TRBV5-1	TRBJ2-3	.	.	TGCGCCAGCAAGCTGGTAGCGGATACAGATACGCAGTATTTT	CASKLVADTDTQYF
TRBV20-1	TRBJ2-1	few	.	TGCAGTGCATCCAGCGGGCACGGGTGGGATGAGCAGTTCTTC	CSASSGHGWDEQFF
TRBV12-3/TRBV12-4	TRBJ1-5	.	.	TGTGCCAGCAGTTTAAGGGTGGATCAGCCCCAGCATTTT	CASSLRVDQPQHF
TRBV5-1	TRBJ2-5	.	.	TGCGCCAGCAGCTTGGAGAGGGCGGGAGAGACCCAGTACTTC	CASSLERAGETQYF
TRBV27	TRBJ1-5	.	.	TGTGCCAGCAGGGACAGCCGTTATAGCAATCAGCCCCAGCATTTT	CASRDSRYSNQPQHF
TRBV7-2	TRBJ2-2	many	.	TGTGCCAGCAGTTCCTTGAACACCGGGGAGCTGTTTTTT	CASSSLNTGELFF
TRBV20-1	TRBJ1-6	many	TRBD1	TGCAGTGGTTTGCAGGGGGCCAGTTCACCCCTCCACTTT	CSGLQGASSPLHF
TRBV6-1	TRBJ2-1	.	TRBD2	TGTGCCAGCAAAGGACTAGCGGGAGGGTATGAGCAGTTCTTC	CASKGLAGGYEQFF
TRBV29-1	TRBJ1-1	.	TRBD1	TGCAGCGCAAACAGGGGGGAGACTGAAGCTTTCTTT	CSANRGETEAFF
TRBV7-3	TRBJ2-2	few	.	TGTGCCAGCAGCTTAGCCCTTGGAGGGGTGAACACCGGGGAGCTGTTTTTT	CASSLALGGVNTGELFF
TRBV7-8	TRBJ1-1	few	.	TGTGCCAGCGTGCCGGGCGGGACGGGGATGAACACTGAAGCTTTCTTT	CASVPGGTGMNTEAFF
TRBV20-1	TRBJ2-3	few	.	TGCAGTGCCCAAGACACAGATACGCAGTATTTT	CSAQDTDTQYF
TRBV5-5	TRBJ2-3	.	.	TGTGCCAGCAGCTTAAGAAGGGGGTGGACAGATACGCAGTATTTT	CASSLRRGWTDTQYF
TRBV2	TRBJ2-3	.	TRBD1	TGTGCCAGCGACCAAGACAGGGGGCCAACAGATACGCAGTATTTT	CASDQDRGPTDTQYF
TRBV5-5	TRBJ2-2	.	.	TGTGCCAGCAGCCCCGCCTACACCGGGGAGCTGTTTTTT	CASSPAYTGELFF
TRBV20-1	TRBJ2-3	few	TRBD2	TGCAGTGCTAGTCCCAGACTAGCGGGGACAGATACGCAGTATTTT	CSASPRLAGTDTQYF